The 10 T cell receptor beta chains in this list originate from one sample, sequenced in a study of blood T cell repertoires in COVID-19. Clones were read by immunoSEQ multiplex PCR, and TCRdb kept only the in-frame ones, dropping some. Of about 140,000 clones listed, about 88% are singletons. The sample taken for sequencing was peripheral blood. The source is a man in his fifties with active or convalescent COVID-19.

J is TRBJ1-4 and V is TRBV9; 10 bases are shared with TRBD1. The J segment lost 7 bases and the V segment lost 7 bases, leaving 7 bases of the junction unmatched. From germline, CDR1 is SGDLS and CDR2 YYNGEE. This CDR3 has 14 residues. CDR3 residues: CASSRGDRGEKLFF. The CDR3 DNA reads TGTGCCAGCTCGAGGGGGGACAGGGGTGAAAAACTGTTTTTT.

V gene TRBV21-1 combines with J gene TRBJ1-2. TRBV21-1 counts as a pseudogene. The length of the CDR3 is 15 residues. CDR3: CASSKVPPLNYGYTF. DNA for the CDR3: TGTGCCAGCAGCAAAGTGCCGCCTCTAAACTATGGCTACACCTTC.

The CDR3: CASSQRKGEGTDTQYF. The CDR3 region has the DNA TGCGCCAGCAGCCAACGGAAAGGGGAGGGGACAGATACGCAGTATTTT. The rearrangement joins TRBV4-3 to TRBJ2-3, with 7 positions matching TRBD2. Trimming took 2 bases from V and 3 from J; bases not matched to a gene: 8. The CDR3 is 16 residues long. Germline loops: CDR1 LGHNA, CDR2 YSLEER.

The rearrangement uses TRBV6-5 and TRBJ1-2, with a weak D call TRBD1 (6 bases). Per germline, CDR1 MNHEY and CDR2 SVGAGI. Trimming took off 8 bases at V and 4 bases at J, with 11 bases between the two ends. This CDR3 region has 12 residues. The CDR3 reads CASLGQFYGYTF. CDR3 sequence (DNA): TGTGCCAGCCTTGGACAGTTCTATGGCTACACCTTC.

This chain connects TRBV5-1 to TRBJ2-3; no clear D gene. The CDR3 is made up of 14 amino acids. Trimming left V 3 bases short and J 0 bases short, with 8 bases between. The germline V gene encodes CDR1 SGHRS and CDR2 YFSETQ. DNA for the CDR3: TGCGCCAGCAGCTGGTCTAGAAGCACAGATACGCAGTATTTT. This gives the protein CASSWSRSTDTQYF.

The rearrangement joins TRBV28 to TRBJ2-1; D is undetermined. Trimming removed 5 bases from V and 8 bases from J, with 13 bases in between. There are 13 residues in the CDR3. Germline-derived CDR1 and CDR2 are MDHEN and SYDVKM. The CDR3 sequence is CASSPISRDEQFF. For the CDR3, the DNA is TGTGCCAGCAGTCCGATCAGTCGGGATGAGCAGTTCTTC.

This clone was seen only a few times. CDR3 in DNA: TGCGCCAGCAGCTTGGGTACTAGCGGGAGTAAGTTCTTC. It translates to CASSLGTSGSKFF. This chain uses TRBV5-1 with TRBJ2-1, with TRBD2 matching over 11 bases. This CDR3 is built from 13 residues. Trimming removed 0 bases from V and 14 bases from J; junction bases left unmatched: 4. Germline V lookup: CDR1 SGHRS, CDR2 YFSETQ.

V is TRBV19 and J is TRBJ2-1; D is perhaps TRBD1 (6 bases). This CDR3 region has 16 residues. V lost 5 bases, J lost 1 base, and 15 bases lay in between. Looked up from germline, CDR1 is LNHDA and CDR2 is SQIVND (reference sequence). CDR3 nucleotide sequence: TGTGCCAGTAGTCCCTCTTTCGGGACATCCTACAATGAGCAGTTCTTC. Amino acids: CASSPSFGTSYNEQFF.

This sequence joins TRBV28 and TRBJ1-2; tentatively, D is TRBD1 (6 bases). Germline CDR1 MDHEN, CDR2 SYDVKM. V shed 2 bases and J shed 7 bases, with 11 bases lying between them. The CDR3 covers 13 residues. The CDR3 here is CASSLLGRGGYTF. The CDR3 DNA reads as TGTGCCAGCAGTTTACTAGGCAGGGGTGGCTACACCTTC.

The chain combines TRBV7-2 with TRBJ2-7, with D maybe TRBD1 (5 bases). The CDR3 runs to 14 residues. The germline CDR1 and CDR2 sequences are SGHTA and FQGNSA. Trimming removed 0 bases from V and 4 bases from J, with 10 bases in between. In DNA form, the CDR3 reads TGTGCCAGCAGCTTAGCTCAGGGTCGGTACGAGCAGTACTTC. It yields the protein CASSLAQGRYEQYF.